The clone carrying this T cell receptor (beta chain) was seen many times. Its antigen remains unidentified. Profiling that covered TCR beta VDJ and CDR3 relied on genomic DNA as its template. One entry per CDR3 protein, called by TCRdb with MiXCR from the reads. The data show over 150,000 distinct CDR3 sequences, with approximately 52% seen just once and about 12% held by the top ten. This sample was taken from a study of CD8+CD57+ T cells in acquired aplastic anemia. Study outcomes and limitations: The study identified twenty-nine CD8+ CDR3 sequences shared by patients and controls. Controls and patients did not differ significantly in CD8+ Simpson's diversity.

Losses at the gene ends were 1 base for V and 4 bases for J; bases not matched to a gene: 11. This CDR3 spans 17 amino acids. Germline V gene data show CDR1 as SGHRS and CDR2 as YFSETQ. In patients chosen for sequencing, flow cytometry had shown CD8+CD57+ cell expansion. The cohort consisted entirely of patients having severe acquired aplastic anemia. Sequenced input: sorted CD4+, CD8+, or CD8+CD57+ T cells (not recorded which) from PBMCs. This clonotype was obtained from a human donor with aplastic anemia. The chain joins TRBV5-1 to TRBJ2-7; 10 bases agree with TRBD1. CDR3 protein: CASSLTPGGTGEYEQYF. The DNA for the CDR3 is TGCGCCAGCAGCTTGACGCCTGGGGGGACAGGGGAATACGAGCAGTACTTC.